The 27 T cell receptor beta chains below come from one sample, sequenced in a study of T cells in Graves' hyperthyroidism and ophthalmopathy (dated by TCRdb to between 2018 and 2021). The library was built by means of multiplex PCR. Sequencing was performed on an Illumina HiSeq 2000. The TCR beta CDR3 regions were amplified from the RNA transcripts. The first round of RT-PCR for the TCR CDR3 was performed with the HTBI primer set and the Qiagen OneStep RT-PCR kit. TCRdb reworked the public reads: Q25 trimming with fastp, MiXCR clone assembly, productive beta chains retained. Rows are unified per CDR3 protein, each entry keeping the most common DNA and genes. In all, the sample holds over 450,000 distinct CDR3 sequences, and 17% of those were seen once. Approximately 15% of the sample belongs to the ten largest clones. Sequenced sample: blood. Source of these receptors: a woman between 18 and 29 years old with Graves' ophthalmopathy.

The genes are TRBV30 and TRBJ2-4, with D possibly matching TRBD2 (5 bases). The CDR3 spans 17 residues. Germline lookup yields CDR1 GTSNPN and CDR2 SVGIG (reference sequence). Trimming removed 0 bases at V and 0 bases at J, with 15 bases between. The CDR3 sequence: CAWSVAGQYLAKNIQYF. DNA for the CDR3: TGTGCCTGGAGTGTGGCGGGCCAGTACCTAGCCAAAAACATTCAGTACTTC.

This clonotype appeared many times. The chain carries TRBV6-1 and TRBJ1-1; D call uncertain. CDR1 and CDR2 from the germline V gene are MNHNS and SASEGT. With 8 bases removed from V and 5 bases from J, the gap between germline ends came to 9 bases. CDR3 size: 11 residues. CDR3 residues: CASRRRTEAFF. The CDR3 DNA reads TGTGCCAGCCGTCGGCGTACTGAAGCTTTCTTT.

This rearrangement joins TRBV29-1 to TRBJ2-3; tentatively, D is TRBD1 or TRBD2 (6 bases each). Trimming removed 5 bases at V and 2 bases at J, with 11 bases between. Germline lookup yields CDR1 SQVTM and CDR2 ANQGSEA. This CDR3 spans 13 amino acids. The DNA of the CDR3 is TGCAGCGTTAGGGGGGACCTCACAGATACGCAGTATTTT. Its translation is CSVRGDLTDTQYF.

The rearrangement joins TRBV5-1 to TRBJ1-5, with a tentative D call TRBD1 (5 bases). This CDR3 has 14 residues. V was trimmed by 4 bases and J by 6 bases, leaving 14 bases between them. Germline V gene data show CDR1 as SGHRS and CDR2 as YFSETQ. The DNA of the CDR3 is TGCGCCAGCAGCAAGACCGCGGGGGGTCAGCCCCAGCATTTT. Translated, it gives CASSKTAGGQPQHF.

A note on this clonotype: Since the CDR3 does not end with the conserved phenylalanine or tryptophan, this likely comes from a read error. The CDR3 bases are TGCAGTGCTAGAGACCTTGGGACTAGCGGGGGTCTAGAGCAGTACCTC. It is translated as CSARDLGTSGGLEQYL. The chain recombines TRBV20-1 with TRBJ2-7; 14 bases are a match to TRBD2. The V and J ends lost 0 bases and 7 bases, in that order; junction bases with no gene match: 8. This CDR3 has 16 residues. Germline V gives CDR1 DFQATT, CDR2 SNEGSKA (reference sequence).

V usage is TRBV20-1 and J usage is TRBJ2-5; TRBD2 agrees at 11 bases. Trimming removed 6 bases from V and 4 bases from J; junction bases left unmatched: 4. Germline CDR1 is DFQATT and CDR2 is SNEGSKA (reference sequence). This CDR3 is 13 amino acids long. This CDR3 is CSALLAGVETQYF. CDR3 sequence (DNA): TGCAGTGCATTACTAGCGGGAGTAGAGACCCAGTACTTC.

Here the CDR3 DNA reads TGTGCCAGCAGTGACAGGGGGCGGGTGAACACTGAAGCTTTCTTT. Amino acids: CASSDRGRVNTEAFF. The chain recombines TRBV28 with TRBJ1-1; 10 bases agree with TRBD1. CDR3 length: 15 residues. The V and J ends lost 5 bases and 0 bases, in that order; junction bases with no gene match: 3. Germline loops: CDR1 MDHEN, CDR2 SYDVKM. The full variable domain, rest sourced from reference TRBV28 and TRBJ1-1, is DVKVTQSSRYLVKRTGEKVFLECVQDMDHENMFWYRQDPGLGLRLIYFSYDVKMKEKGDIPEGYSVSREKKERFSLILESASTNQTSMYLCASSDRGRVNTEAFFGQGTRLTVV.

This chain connects TRBV4-1 to TRBJ2-5; D gene ambiguous. This CDR3 has 17 residues. Trimming took off 1 base at V and 4 bases at J, with 19 bases between the two ends. Germline CDR1 and CDR2: MGHRA and YSYEKL. The CDR3 here is CASSQGWETVGTETQYF. The DNA of the CDR3 is TGCGCCAGCAGCCAAGGCTGGGAAACAGTTGGAACAGAGACCCAGTACTTC.

The table lists this clonotype with a few counts. The rearrangement uses TRBV6-5 and TRBJ1-6; maybe TRBD1 (6 bases). The germline CDR1 and CDR2 sequences are MNHEY and SVGAGI. The CDR3 has 16 amino acids. Trimming took 4 bases from V and 3 from J, leaving 13 bases between them. The CDR3 spells CASSSQGGLYNSPLHF. The CDR3 nucleotides read TGTGCCAGCAGTTCACAGGGCGGCCTCTATAATTCACCCCTCCACTTT.

The table lists this clonotype with many counts. The chain employs TRBV3-1 and TRBJ2-3; 8 nucleotides match TRBD2. This CDR3 is 16 amino acids long. With V trimmed by 0 bases and J by 3 bases, 5 bases remained unmatched. Germline values: CDR1 LGHDT, CDR2 YNNKEL (reference sequence). The CDR3: CASSQEAGDGTDTQYF. DNA for the CDR3: TGTGCCAGCAGCCAAGAAGCGGGAGATGGGACAGATACGCAGTATTTT.

The V call is TRBV30, the J call TRBJ1-1, with no clear D. V was pared by 4 bases and J by 1 base, with 7 bases between. CDR1 and CDR2 (germline): GTSNPN, SVGIG (reference sequence). The CDR3 contains 12 residues. CDR3 region: CAWILGNTEAFF. The CDR3 DNA reads TGTGCCTGGATTCTAGGGAACACTGAAGCTTTCTTT.

Concerning this clonotype: One end of the junction varies from germline; a read error may be responsible. The chain links TRBV6-6 to TRBJ2-1; D perhaps matches TRBD1 (6 bases). Germline lookup yields CDR1 MNHNY and CDR2 SVGAGI (reference sequence). This CDR3 has 13 amino acids. The DNA for the CDR3 is TGTGCCGGCAGTTACTCCAGGGGCAATGAGCAGTTCTTC. This codes for CAGSYSRGNEQFF.

This clonotype was seen a handful of times. V is TRBV6-1 and J is TRBJ1-3; D ambiguous. Deletions cut 11 bases from V and 0 bases from J, with 11 bases between. CDR3 length: 13 residues. Germline CDR1 is MNHNS and CDR2 is SASEGT. DNA of the CDR3: TGTGCCGGCAAAGCTGGCTCTGGAAACACCATATATTTT. The encoded protein is CAGKAGSGNTIYF.

The sample holds a few counts of this clonotype. The chain is built from TRBV18 and TRBJ1-2; a possible D gene is TRBD1 (5 bases). Germline values: CDR1 KGHSH, CDR2 LQKENI. V lost 2 bases to trimming and J lost 5 bases, with 18 bases between them. This CDR3 comprises 16 residues. The chain's CDR3 is CASSPEEGGAIYGYTF. The CDR3 DNA reads TGTGCCAGCTCACCAGAGGAAGGAGGGGCGATATATGGCTACACCTTC. The whole variable domain, remainder taken from reference TRBV18 and TRBJ1-2, is NAGVMQNPRHLVRRRGQEARLRCSPMKGHSHVYWYRQLPEEGLKFMVYLQKENIIDESGMPKERFSAEFPKEGPSILRIQQVVRGDSAAYFCASSPEEGGAIYGYTFGSGTRLTVV.

This clonotype was detected a few times. The rearrangement joins TRBV9 to TRBJ2-3, with no clear D. The length of the CDR3 is 14 residues. CDR1 SGDLS and CDR2 YYNGEE come from the germline V gene. Trimming took off 2 bases at V and 0 bases at J, with 7 bases between the two ends. CDR3 nucleotides: TGTGCCAGCAGCGTTGGTGACAGCACAGATACGCAGTATTTT. This gives the protein CASSVGDSTDTQYF.

The genes are TRBV5-4 and TRBJ2-1, with 8 nucleotides matching TRBD2. The germline V gene encodes CDR1 SGHNT and CDR2 YYREEE (reference sequence). CDR3 length: 15 amino acids. Losses at the gene ends were 1 base for V and 7 bases for J; bases not matched to a gene: 7. For the CDR3, the DNA is TGTGCCAGCAGCTTGTCGGGGGGGGGCCGGAATGAGCAGTTCTTC. Translated: CASSLSGGGRNEQFF.

This clonotype came up many times. J is TRBJ2-1 and V is TRBV7-9; 8 nucleotides align to TRBD2. Trimming took 2 bases from V and 5 from J; bases not matched to a gene: 8. Looked up from germline, CDR1 is SEHNR and CDR2 is FQNEAQ (reference sequence). The CDR3 is 16 residues long. The DNA for the CDR3 is TGTGCCAGCAGCTTACAGAGCGGGAGATCCCACAATGAGCAGTTCTTC. It is translated as CASSLQSGRSHNEQFF.

V gene TRBV6-1 combines with J gene TRBJ2-7; D is ambiguous. The CDR3 is 12 amino acids. Per germline, CDR1 MNHNS and CDR2 SASEGT. Trimming took 7 bases from V and 5 from J, leaving 12 bases between them. CDR3 DNA: TGTGCCAGCACCTCGGGTCTTAACGAGCAGTACTTC. Protein: CASTSGLNEQYF.

The chain carries TRBV19 and TRBJ1-1; D is unclear. The CDR3 totals 11 residues. Germline loops: CDR1 LNHDA, CDR2 SQIVND (reference sequence). The V end lost 4 bases, the J end lost 8 bases, and 8 bases lay between the germline ends. The CDR3 protein is CASSKSPEAFF. The DNA for the CDR3 is TGTGCCAGTAGTAAGTCCCCAGAAGCTTTCTTT.

This clonotype was counted many times. V usage is TRBV4-1 and J usage is TRBJ1-1, with 7 bases lining up with TRBD1. Trimming cost V 3 bases and J 1 base; bases outside gene matches: 5. From germline, CDR1 is MGHRA and CDR2 YSYEKL. This CDR3 is built from 15 residues. The CDR3 spells CASSQDGQANTEAFF. CDR3 coding DNA: TGCGCCAGCAGCCAGGACGGACAGGCGAACACTGAAGCTTTCTTT.

This clonotype has ten or more counts. The rearrangement uses TRBV28 and TRBJ2-7, with D hard to call. The length of the CDR3 is 15 residues. Germline values: CDR1 MDHEN, CDR2 SYDVKM. Trimming left V 5 bases short and J 0 bases short, with 14 bases between. CDR3 nucleotide sequence: TGTGCCAGCAGTCCCCTATCCGAGAGCTCCTACGAGCAGTACTTC. It specifies CASSPLSESSYEQYF.

This clonotype occurred many times. This rearrangement joins TRBV6-2 or TRBV6-3 to TRBJ2-3; perhaps TRBD2 as D (6 bases). Trimming pared 6 bases from V and 2 bases from J, leaving 12 bases between. Germline V gene lookup returns CDR1 MNHEY and CDR2 SVGEGT. The length of the CDR3 is 14 residues. The CDR3 DNA is TGTGCCAGCAGGTGGGACTTAGACACAGATACGCAGTATTTT. Translated: CASRWDLDTDTQYF.

This clonotype was picked up many times. The V gene is TRBV5-6, the J gene TRBJ2-2, with TRBD2 matching 9 bases. Germline CDR1 SGHDT, CDR2 YYEEEE. With V trimmed by 4 bases and J by 4 bases, 5 bases remained unmatched. The CDR3 sequence is 15 residues long. This CDR3 reads CASSPERGATGELFF. CDR3 coding DNA: TGTGCCAGCAGCCCGGAGCGGGGGGCCACCGGGGAGCTGTTTTTT.

V usage is TRBV10-2 and J usage is TRBJ1-6; weak D call: TRBD1 (5 bases). Trimming removed 6 bases at V and 4 bases at J, with 10 bases between. The CDR3 length is 14 residues. Germline lookup yields CDR1 WSHSY and CDR2 SAAADI. Here the CDR3 reads CASSVGGYNSPLHF. CDR3 nucleotides: TGCGCCAGCAGCGTTGGGGGTTATAATTCACCCCTCCACTTT.

This clonotype was counted between two and nine times. The J gene is TRBJ1-6, the V gene TRBV6-1, with D possibly TRBD1 on 5 matching bases. Germline V gene data show CDR1 as MNHNS and CDR2 as SASEGT. The CDR3 has 15 residues. V was cut by 5 bases and J by 9 bases, with 17 bases left in between. CDR3 loop: CASSQGRKRSSPLHF. The DNA for the CDR3 is TGTGCCAGCAGTCAGGGCCGAAAGCGAAGTTCACCCCTCCACTTT.

At least ten counts were recorded for this clonotype. The genes are TRBV10-1 and TRBJ2-7; tentative D call: TRBD2 (6 bases). Deletions cut 2 bases from V and 6 bases from J, with 11 bases between. Germline loops: CDR1 WNHNN, CDR2 SYGVQD (reference sequence). The CDR3 length is 13 residues. The CDR3 DNA is TGCGCCAGCAGTGAGCTAATAGCGGCCGAGCAGTACTTC. Its translation is CASSELIAAEQYF.

This clonotype showed up just a few times. The V gene is TRBV4-2, the J gene TRBJ2-5; 7 bases agree with TRBD1. This CDR3 has 16 amino acids. Trimming at V came to 0 bases and at J to 2 bases, leaving 6 bases not matched to a gene. CDR1 LGHNA and CDR2 YNFKEQ come from the germline V gene. Written as DNA, the CDR3 is TGTGCCAGCAGCCAAGAGGGACAGCTAAAACAAGAGACCCAGTACTTC. Translation: CASSQEGQLKQETQYF.